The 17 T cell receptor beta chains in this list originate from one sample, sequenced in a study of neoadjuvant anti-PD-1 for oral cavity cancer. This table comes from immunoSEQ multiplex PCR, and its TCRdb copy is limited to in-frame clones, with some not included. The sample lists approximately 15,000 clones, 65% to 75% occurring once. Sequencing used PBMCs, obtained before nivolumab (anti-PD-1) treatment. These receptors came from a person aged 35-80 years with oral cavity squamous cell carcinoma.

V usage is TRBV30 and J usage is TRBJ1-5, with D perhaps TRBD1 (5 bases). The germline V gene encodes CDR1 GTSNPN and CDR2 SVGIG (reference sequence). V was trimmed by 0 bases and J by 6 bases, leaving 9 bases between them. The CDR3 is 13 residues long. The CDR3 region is CAWSVGGTQPQHF. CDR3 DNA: TGTGCCTGGAGTGTCGGGGGGACTCAGCCCCAGCATTTT.

CDR3 sequence: CASSFDLGLSYNEQFF. CDR3 nucleotide sequence: TGTGCCAGCAGTTTCGACCTAGGCCTCTCCTACAATGAGCAGTTCTTC. The rearrangement links TRBV2 to TRBJ2-1; D not certain. This CDR3 has 16 residues. V shed 5 bases and J shed 0 bases, with 14 bases lying between them. Looked up from germline, CDR1 is SNHLY and CDR2 is FYNNEI.

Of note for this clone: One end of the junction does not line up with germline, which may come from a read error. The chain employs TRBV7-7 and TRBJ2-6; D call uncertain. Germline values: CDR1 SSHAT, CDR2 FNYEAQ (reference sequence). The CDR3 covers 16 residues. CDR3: CASSPSQNSGANVLTF. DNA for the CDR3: TGTGCTAGCAGCCCGAGTCAGAATTCTGGGGCCAACGTCCTGACTTTC.

CDR3 protein: CASSEQALLAAGNEQFF. In nucleotides, the CDR3 is TGTGCCAGCAGTGAACAGGCCTTACTAGCGGCGGGGAATGAGCAGTTCTTC. This chain uses TRBV6-1 with TRBJ2-1; 8 bases map to TRBD2. The CDR3 length is 17 residues. Germline V gene data show CDR1 as MNHNS and CDR2 as SASEGT. The J segment lost 7 bases and the V segment lost 2 bases, leaving 13 bases of the junction unmatched.

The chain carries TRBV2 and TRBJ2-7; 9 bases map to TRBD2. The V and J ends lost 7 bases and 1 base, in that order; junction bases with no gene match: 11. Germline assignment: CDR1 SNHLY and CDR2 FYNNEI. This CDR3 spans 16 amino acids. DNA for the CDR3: TGTGCCAGCAAGATGAGTCTAGCGGGATCGTCCTACGAGCAGTACTTC. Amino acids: CASKMSLAGSSYEQYF.

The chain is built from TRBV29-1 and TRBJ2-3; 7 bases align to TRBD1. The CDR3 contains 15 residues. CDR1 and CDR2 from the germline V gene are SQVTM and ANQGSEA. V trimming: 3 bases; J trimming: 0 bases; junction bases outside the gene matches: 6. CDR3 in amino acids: CSVENRDRSTDTQYF. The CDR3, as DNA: TGCAGCGTTGAGAACCGGGACAGAAGCACAGATACGCAGTATTTT.

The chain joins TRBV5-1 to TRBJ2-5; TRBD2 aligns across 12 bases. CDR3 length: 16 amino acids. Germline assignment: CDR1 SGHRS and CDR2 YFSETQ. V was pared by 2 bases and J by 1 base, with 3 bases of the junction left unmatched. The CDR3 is CASSFGLAGPQETQYF. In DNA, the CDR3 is TGCGCCAGCAGCTTCGGACTAGCGGGGCCCCAAGAGACCCAGTACTTC. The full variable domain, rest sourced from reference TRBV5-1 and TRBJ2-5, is KAGVTQTPRYLIKTRGQQVTLSCSPISGHRSVSWYQQTPGQGLQFLFEYFSETQRNKGNFPGRFSGRQFSNSRSEMNVSTLELGDSALYLCASSFGLAGPQETQYFGPGTRLLVL.

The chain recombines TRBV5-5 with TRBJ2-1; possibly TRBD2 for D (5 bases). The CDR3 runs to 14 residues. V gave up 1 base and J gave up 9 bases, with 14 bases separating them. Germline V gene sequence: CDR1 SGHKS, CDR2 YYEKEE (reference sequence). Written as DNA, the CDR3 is TGTGCCAGCAGCTTGTTACTGGGTGAGGGTGAGCAGTTCTTC. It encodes CASSLLLGEGEQFF.

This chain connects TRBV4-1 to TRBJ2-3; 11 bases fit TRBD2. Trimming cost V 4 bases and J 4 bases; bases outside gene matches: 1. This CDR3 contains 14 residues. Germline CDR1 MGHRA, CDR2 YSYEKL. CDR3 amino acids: CASSPSGRPDTQYF. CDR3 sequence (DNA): TGCGCCAGCAGCCCTAGCGGGAGGCCAGATACGCAGTATTTT.

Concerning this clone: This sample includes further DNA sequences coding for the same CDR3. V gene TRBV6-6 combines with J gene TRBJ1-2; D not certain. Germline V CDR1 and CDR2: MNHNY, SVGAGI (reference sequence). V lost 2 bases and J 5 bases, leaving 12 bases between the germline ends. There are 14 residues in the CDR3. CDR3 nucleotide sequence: TGTGCCAGCAGTTACCTGGGCAGTCTATATGGCTACACCTTC. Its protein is CASSYLGSLYGYTF.

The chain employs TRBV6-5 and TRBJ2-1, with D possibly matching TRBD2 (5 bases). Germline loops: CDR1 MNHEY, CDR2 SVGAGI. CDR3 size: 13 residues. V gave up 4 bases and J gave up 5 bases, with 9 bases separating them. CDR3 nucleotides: TGTGCCAGCAGTTGGTCTAGCAACAATGAGCAGTTCTTC. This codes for CASSWSSNNEQFF.

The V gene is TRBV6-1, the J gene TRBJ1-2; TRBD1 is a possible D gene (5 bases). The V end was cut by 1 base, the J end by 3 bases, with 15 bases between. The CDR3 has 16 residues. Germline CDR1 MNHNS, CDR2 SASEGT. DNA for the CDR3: TGTGCCAGCAGTGAAGAAGGGAAGGGCAGGGACTATGGCTACACCTTC. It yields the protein CASSEEGKGRDYGYTF.

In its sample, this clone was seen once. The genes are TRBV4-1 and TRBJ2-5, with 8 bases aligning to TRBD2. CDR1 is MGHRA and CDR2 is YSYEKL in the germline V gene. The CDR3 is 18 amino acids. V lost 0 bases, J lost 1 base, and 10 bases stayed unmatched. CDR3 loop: CASSQDLSGSPLQETQYF. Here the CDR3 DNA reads TGCGCCAGCAGCCAAGATCTCAGCGGGAGCCCACTCCAAGAGACCCAGTACTTC.

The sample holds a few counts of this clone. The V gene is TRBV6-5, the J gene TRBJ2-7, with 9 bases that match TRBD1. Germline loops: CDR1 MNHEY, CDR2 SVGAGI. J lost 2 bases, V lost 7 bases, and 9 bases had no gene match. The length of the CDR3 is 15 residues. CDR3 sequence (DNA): TGTGCCAGCAACCCTAATGGGGACAGGGCCTACGAGCAGTACTTC. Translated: CASNPNGDRAYEQYF.

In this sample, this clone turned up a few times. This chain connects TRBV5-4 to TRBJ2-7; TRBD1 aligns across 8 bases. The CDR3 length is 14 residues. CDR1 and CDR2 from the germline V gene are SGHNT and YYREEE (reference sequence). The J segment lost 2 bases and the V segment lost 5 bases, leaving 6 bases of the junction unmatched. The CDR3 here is CASSPADRAYEQYF. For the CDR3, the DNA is TGTGCCAGCAGTCCGGCGGACAGGGCCTACGAGCAGTACTTC.

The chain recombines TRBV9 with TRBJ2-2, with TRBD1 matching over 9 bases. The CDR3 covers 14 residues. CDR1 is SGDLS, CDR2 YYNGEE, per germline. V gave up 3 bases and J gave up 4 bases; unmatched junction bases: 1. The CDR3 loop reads CASSDRGLTGELFF. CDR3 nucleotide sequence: TGTGCCAGCAGCGACAGGGGGCTCACCGGGGAGCTGTTTTTT.

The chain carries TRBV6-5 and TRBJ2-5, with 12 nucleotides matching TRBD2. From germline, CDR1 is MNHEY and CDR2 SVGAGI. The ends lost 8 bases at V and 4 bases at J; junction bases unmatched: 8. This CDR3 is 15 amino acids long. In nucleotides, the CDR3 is TGTGCCAGCGGGGGGCTAGCGGGAGGGACAGAGACCCAGTACTTC. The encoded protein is CASGGLAGGTETQYF.